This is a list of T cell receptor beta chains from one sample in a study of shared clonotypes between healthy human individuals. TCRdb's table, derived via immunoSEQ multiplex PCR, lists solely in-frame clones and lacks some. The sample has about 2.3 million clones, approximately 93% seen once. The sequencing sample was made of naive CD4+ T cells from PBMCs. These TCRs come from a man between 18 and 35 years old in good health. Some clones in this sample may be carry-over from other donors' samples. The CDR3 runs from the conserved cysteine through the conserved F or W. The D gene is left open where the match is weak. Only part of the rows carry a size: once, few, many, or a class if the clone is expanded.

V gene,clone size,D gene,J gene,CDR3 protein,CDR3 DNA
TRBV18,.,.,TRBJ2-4,CASSPQGPLAKNIQYF,TGTGCCAGCTCACCACAGGGGCCGTTAGCCAAAAACATTCAGTACTTC
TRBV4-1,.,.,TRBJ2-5,CASSQGGQQETQYF,TGCGCCAGCAGCCAAGGAGGACAGCAAGAGACCCAGTACTTC
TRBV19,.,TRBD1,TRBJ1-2,CASSIRDRLTGYTF,TGTGCCAGTAGTATCCGGGACAGGTTGACTGGCTACACCTTC
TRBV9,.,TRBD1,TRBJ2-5,CASSVGQGQETQYF,TGTGCCAGCAGCGTAGGACAGGGACAAGAGACCCAGTACTTC
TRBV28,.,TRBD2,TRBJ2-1,CASSPRGSGRMGEQFF,TGTGCCAGCAGTCCTCGTGGTAGCGGGAGGATGGGTGAGCAGTTCTTC
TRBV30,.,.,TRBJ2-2,CASNPGPYTNTGELFF,TGTGCCTCCAACCCAGGGCCATATACGAACACCGGGGAGCTGTTTTTT
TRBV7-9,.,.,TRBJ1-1,CASSLLPGHTEAFF,TGTGCCAGCAGCTTACTCCCGGGGCACACTGAAGCTTTCTTT
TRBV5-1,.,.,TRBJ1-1,CASSQTPGHEAFF,TGCGCCAGCAGTCAAACCCCTGGTCATGAAGCTTTCTTT
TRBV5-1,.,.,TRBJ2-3,CASSRRTDTQYF,TGCGCCAGCAGCCGTAGAACAGATACGCAGTATTTT
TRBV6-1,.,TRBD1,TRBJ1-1,CASSAGTGNTEAFF,TGTGCCAGCAGTGCCGGGACAGGGAACACTGAAGCTTTCTTT
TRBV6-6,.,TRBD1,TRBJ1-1,CASSTRTGDQEAFF,TGTGCCAGCAGCACCAGGACAGGGGACCAAGAAGCTTTCTTT
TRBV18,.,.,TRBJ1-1,CASSPPAGLINTEAFF,TGTGCCAGCTCACCACCGGCGGGACTGATTAACACTGAAGCTTTCTTT
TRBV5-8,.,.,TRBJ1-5,CASSLRPLEALYSNQPQHF,TGTGCCAGCAGCTTGCGGCCCTTAGAGGCCCTGTATAGCAATCAGCCCCAGCATTTT
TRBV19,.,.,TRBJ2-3,CASKPDPSTDTQYF,TGTGCCAGTAAGCCAGACCCTAGCACAGATACGCAGTATTTT
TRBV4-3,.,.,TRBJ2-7,CASSQVRANSYEQYF,TGCGCCAGCAGCCAAGTTCGCGCCAACTCCTACGAGCAGTACTTC
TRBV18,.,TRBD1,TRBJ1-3,CASSPRQGGDSGNTIYF,TGTGCCAGCTCACCACGACAGGGAGGGGACTCTGGAAACACCATATATTTT
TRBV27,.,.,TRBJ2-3,CASQTRLQSDTQYF,TGTGCCAGCCAGACCCGACTCCAATCAGATACGCAGTATTTT
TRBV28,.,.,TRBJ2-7,CASSQGPYEQYF,TGTGCCAGCAGTCAGGGGCCCTACGAGCAGTACTTC
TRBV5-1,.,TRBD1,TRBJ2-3,CASSLQGANADTQYF,TGCGCCAGCAGCCTCCAGGGGGCGAATGCAGATACGCAGTATTTT
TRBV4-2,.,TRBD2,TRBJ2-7,CASSQVGGLAPYEQYF,TGTGCCAGCAGCCAAGTGGGGGGACTAGCTCCCTACGAGCAGTACTTC
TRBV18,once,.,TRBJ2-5,CASSPRAWYEGVGETQYF,TGTGCCAGCTCACCGAGGGCCTGGTACGAGGGTGTCGGGGAGACCCAGTACTTC
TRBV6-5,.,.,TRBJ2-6,CASSSGANVLTF,TGTGCCAGCAGCTCTGGGGCCAACGTCCTGACTTTC
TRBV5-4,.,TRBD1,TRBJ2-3,CASGYRDRGSDTQYF,TGTGCCAGCGGCTATCGGGACAGGGGGTCAGATACGCAGTATTTT
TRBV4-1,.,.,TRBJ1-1,CASSQDRQGILLHTEAFF,TGCGCCAGCAGCCAAGATAGGCAGGGGATACTTTTGCACACTGAAGCTTTCTTT
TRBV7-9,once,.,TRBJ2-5,CASSFGQQETQYF,TGTGCCAGCAGCTTCGGACAACAAGAGACCCAGTACTTC
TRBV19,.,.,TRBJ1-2,CASSVDGNYGYTF,TGTGCCAGTAGTGTAGACGGTAACTATGGCTACACCTTC
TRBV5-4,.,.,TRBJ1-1,CASSLSRGDTEAFF,TGTGCCAGCAGCTTGTCAAGAGGGGACACTGAAGCTTTCTTT
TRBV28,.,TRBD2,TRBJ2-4,CASSLGLAGVTLAKNIQYF,TGTGCCAGCAGTTTAGGACTAGCGGGAGTGACTCTAGCCAAAAACATTCAGTACTTC
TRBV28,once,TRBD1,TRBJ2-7,CASSSSPGQGVGYEQYF,TGTGCCAGCAGTTCTAGTCCGGGACAGGGGGTAGGATACGAGCAGTACTTC
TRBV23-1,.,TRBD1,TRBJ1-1,CASTLRTGEKNTEAFF,TGCGCCAGCACCCTCCGGACAGGGGAAAAGAACACTGAAGCTTTCTTT
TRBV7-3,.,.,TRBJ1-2,CASSLYGDYGYTF,TGTGCCAGCAGCTTATACGGGGACTATGGCTACACCTTC
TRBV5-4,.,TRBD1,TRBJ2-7,CASSLGGTGILF,TGTGCCAGCAGCTTGGGCGGGACAGGTATTCTCTTC
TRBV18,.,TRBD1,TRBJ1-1,CASSPFSGQTSNEAFF,TGTGCCAGCTCACCTTTCTCGGGACAGACAAGCAATGAAGCTTTCTTT
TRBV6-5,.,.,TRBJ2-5,CASSPLGGETQYF,TGTGCCAGCAGTCCGTTAGGAGGGGAGACCCAGTACTTC
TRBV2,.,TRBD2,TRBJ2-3,CASRGTSGAGDTQYF,TGTGCCAGCAGGGGGACTAGCGGTGCGGGGGATACGCAGTATTTT
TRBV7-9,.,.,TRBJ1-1,CASSLAQGGEAFF,TGTGCCAGCAGCTTAGCCCAGGGAGGGGAAGCTTTCTTT
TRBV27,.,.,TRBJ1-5,CASSLRRTADGDQPQHF,TGTGCCAGCAGTTTACGAAGGACAGCCGATGGTGATCAGCCCCAGCATTTT
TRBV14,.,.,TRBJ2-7,CATGRGPYEQYF,TGTGCCACAGGCAGGGGTCCCTACGAGCAGTACTTC
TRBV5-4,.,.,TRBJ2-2,CASKTTPEAGELFF,TGTGCCAGCAAGACTACACCCGAGGCCGGGGAGCTGTTTTTT
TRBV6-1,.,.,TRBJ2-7,CASSAPSVSSYEQYF,TGTGCCAGCAGTGCTCCTAGCGTCTCCTCCTACGAGCAGTACTTC
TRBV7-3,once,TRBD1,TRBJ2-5,CASSLGQGETQYF,TGTGCCAGCAGCCTTGGACAGGGAGAGACCCAGTACTTC
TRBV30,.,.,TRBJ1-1,CAWSVQVEAFF,TGTGCCTGGAGTGTACAGGTTGAAGCTTTCTTT
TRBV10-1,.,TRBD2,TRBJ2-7,CASSESTAGAYEQYF,TGCGCCAGCAGTGAGTCGACAGCGGGAGCGTACGAGCAGTACTTC
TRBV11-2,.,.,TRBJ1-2,CASSPYLGVGSNYGYTF,TGTGCCAGCAGCCCATACCTCGGGGTTGGTTCTAACTATGGCTACACCTTC
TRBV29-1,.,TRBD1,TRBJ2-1,CSVAGQGNEQFF,TGCAGCGTTGCGGGACAGGGAAATGAGCAGTTCTTC
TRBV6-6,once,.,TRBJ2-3,CASSYQYSTDTQYF,TGTGCCAGCAGTTACCAGTACAGCACAGATACGCAGTATTTT
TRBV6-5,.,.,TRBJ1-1,CASSYSRLQNTEAFF,TGTGCCAGCAGTTACTCGCGACTTCAGAACACTGAAGCTTTCTTT
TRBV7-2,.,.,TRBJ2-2,CASSFESGTGELFF,TGTGCCAGCAGCTTTGAGAGTGGGACCGGGGAGCTGTTTTTT
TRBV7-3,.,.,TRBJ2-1,CASSSLPDEQFF,TGTGCCAGCAGCTCCCTCCCGGATGAGCAGTTCTTC
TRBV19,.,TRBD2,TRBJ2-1,CASTGLLASSYNEQFF,TGTGCCAGTACGGGACTACTAGCCAGCTCCTACAATGAGCAGTTCTTC
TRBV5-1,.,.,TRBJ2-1,CASSYGTTHYNEQFF,TGCGCCAGCAGCTACGGGACAACACACTACAATGAGCAGTTCTTC
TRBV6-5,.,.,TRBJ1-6,CASRQGNSPLHF,TGTGCCAGCAGACAGGGCAATTCACCCCTCCACTTT
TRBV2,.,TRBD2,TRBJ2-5,CASRFAGGRQETQYF,TGTGCCAGCCGGTTTGCGGGAGGGCGACAAGAGACCCAGTACTTC